The 21 T cell receptor beta chains listed next were all sequenced from one sample in a study of blood T cell repertoires in COVID-19. TCRdb's copy holds only in-frame clones and misses some; the assay was immunoSEQ multiplex PCR. The table shows under 350,000 clones, with 70% to 90% occurring only once. Sequencing was done on a sample of peripheral blood. The origin of the receptors is an older woman with acute or convalescent COVID-19.

This clone appeared once. The gene calls are TRBV5-4 and TRBJ2-3; 9 nucleotides align to TRBD2. Germline-derived CDR1 and CDR2 are SGHNT and YYREEE (reference sequence). V trimming: 2 bases; J trimming: 2 bases; junction bases outside the gene matches: 3. This CDR3 spans 15 amino acids. DNA for the CDR3: TGTGCCAGCAGCTTAGCGGGGGGTTTCACAGATACGCAGTATTTT. Its protein is CASSLAGGFTDTQYF.

V usage is TRBV30 and J usage is TRBJ1-5, with 7 nucleotides matching TRBD1. Germline assignment: CDR1 GTSNPN and CDR2 SVGIG (reference sequence). Trimming took 0 bases from V and 0 from J; bases not matched to a gene: 17. The CDR3 totals 20 residues. For the CDR3, the DNA is TGTGCCTGGAGTGTACAGACAGGGAATTTCAAAGGTGTTAGCAATCAGCCCCAGCATTTT. Translated: CAWSVQTGNFKGVSNQPQHF. The variable domain in full, completed from reference TRBV30 and TRBJ1-5, reads SQTIHQWPATLVQPVGSPLSLECTVEGTSNPNLYWYRQAAGRGLQLLFYSVGIGQISSEVPQNLSASRPQDRQFILSSKKLLLSDSGFYLCAWSVQTGNFKGVSNQPQHFGDGTRLSIL.

This sequence joins TRBV5-1 and TRBJ2-3; perhaps TRBD2 as D (7 bases). Between the trimmed V and J ends, which lost 4 bases and 1 base, there was a span of 16 bases. This CDR3 has 16 amino acids. CDR1 and CDR2 (germline): SGHRS, YFSETQ. Here the CDR3 reads CASSPTGGFRTDTQYF. The DNA for the CDR3 is TGCGCCAGCAGCCCAACGGGGGGCTTCCGCACAGATACGCAGTATTTT.

This clone was detected only once. This rearrangement joins TRBV5-1 to TRBJ1-1; D perhaps matches TRBD1 (6 bases). The germline V gene encodes CDR1 SGHRS and CDR2 YFSETQ. This CDR3 contains 14 residues. V lost 4 bases and J 6 bases, leaving 16 bases between the germline ends. Here the CDR3 reads CASSLVGAGSEAFF. The CDR3 nucleotides are TGCGCCAGCAGCCTCGTGGGGGCAGGGTCTGAAGCTTTCTTT.

To note about this clone: The sample contains more than one DNA sequence encoding this CDR3. The chain recombines TRBV28 with TRBJ1-2; TRBD1 matches 7 bases. The CDR3 has 12 amino acids. With 6 bases clipped from V and 5 bases from J, the junction kept 3 bases outside the gene matches. Germline V CDR1 and CDR2: MDHEN, SYDVKM. Here the CDR3 DNA reads TGTGCCAGCAGCCGGGACAGTTATGGCTACACCTTC. Amino acid sequence: CASSRDSYGYTF.

V and J are TRBV4-1 and TRBJ2-1; 9 nucleotides line up with TRBD2. The V gene's germline CDR1 is MGHRA and CDR2 YSYEKL. V was pared by 1 base and J by 15 bases, with 16 bases of the junction left unmatched. The CDR3 loop spans 16 amino acids. In nucleotides, the CDR3 is TGCGCCAGCAGCCAAGGAATGGTGGTAGCGGGGGTCAAGCGGTTCTTC. Translation gives CASSQGMVVAGVKRFF.

The chain employs TRBV18 and TRBJ1-2, with 11 bases lining up with TRBD1. V lost 4 bases and J lost 6; bases outside the gene matches: 7. Germline CDR1 and CDR2: KGHSH and LQKENI. CDR3 length: 15 residues. The CDR3 bases are TGTGCCAGCTCACTTGGACAGGGGGCATTGAATGGCTACACCTTC. Translated: CASSLGQGALNGYTF.

The chain is built from TRBV18 and TRBJ1-5; D might be TRBD1 (5 bases). Trimming left V 2 bases short and J 6 bases short, with 14 bases between. This CDR3 comprises 15 residues. Germline V gene lookup returns CDR1 KGHSH and CDR2 LQKENI. The CDR3 nucleotides are TGTGCCAGCTCACCAGGTGGGACTGGTAGTCAGCCCCAGCATTTT. Translated: CASSPGGTGSQPQHF. The full variable domain, rest sourced from reference TRBV18 and TRBJ1-5, is NAGVMQNPRHLVRRRGQEARLRCSPMKGHSHVYWYRQLPEEGLKFMVYLQKENIIDESGMPKERFSAEFPKEGPSILRIQQVVRGDSAAYFCASSPGGTGSQPQHFGDGTRLSIL.

The chain recombines TRBV28 with TRBJ1-1, with 7 bases that match TRBD1. Trimming removed 2 bases from V and 9 bases from J; junction bases left unmatched: 3. The CDR3 has 12 amino acids. Germline-derived CDR1 and CDR2 are MDHEN and SYDVKM. The CDR3 sequence: CASSLETGKAFF. The CDR3 DNA is TGTGCCAGCAGTTTAGAGACAGGGAAAGCTTTCTTT.

In this sample, this clone turned up a few times. The J gene is TRBJ2-7, the V gene TRBV5-5; D is uncertain. Germline V gives CDR1 SGHKS, CDR2 YYEKEE (reference sequence). V was shortened by 2 bases and J by 5 bases, with 14 bases between the two germline ends. This CDR3 is 14 amino acids long. This chain's CDR3 is CASSFLLSPDEQYF. Here the CDR3 DNA reads TGTGCCAGCAGCTTCTTACTGTCCCCCGACGAGCAGTACTTC.

The chain is built from TRBV6-2 or TRBV6-3 and TRBJ1-1; perhaps TRBD1 as D (6 bases). The germline V gene encodes CDR1 MNHEY and CDR2 SVGEGT. The germline V and J ends were trimmed by 2 bases and 0 bases, with 16 bases remaining between them. This CDR3 is built from 17 residues. As DNA, the CDR3 is TGTGCCAGCAGTTACGACTTAAGGACAGCGATGAACACTGAAGCTTTCTTT. Residues: CASSYDLRTAMNTEAFF.

The chain employs TRBV18 and TRBJ2-2; D possibly corresponds to TRBD1 (5 bases). Trimming stripped 1 base from V and 2 bases from J, with 11 bases between. Germline V gene data show CDR1 as KGHSH and CDR2 as LQKENI. The CDR3 has 16 residues. CDR3 DNA: TGTGCCAGCTCACCACAGTCCAGGGAAAACACCGGGGAGCTGTTTTTT. It encodes CASSPQSRENTGELFF.

V gene TRBV5-4 combines with J gene TRBJ1-2; unclear D gene. Between the trimmed V and J ends, which lost 0 bases and 0 bases, there was a span of 3 bases. CDR3 length: 13 amino acids. Germline loops: CDR1 SGHNT, CDR2 YYREEE (reference sequence). As DNA, the CDR3 is TGTGCCAGCAGCTTGGCCACTAACTATGGCTACACCTTC. Translated, it gives CASSLATNYGYTF.

This chain uses TRBV11-2 with TRBJ2-7; D perhaps matches TRBD1 (7 bases). The ends were cut back, 3 bases at V and 3 bases at J, with 18 bases in the middle. The CDR3 loop spans 16 amino acids. Germline CDR1 and CDR2: SGHAT and FQNNGV. The CDR3 coding sequence is TGTGCCAGCAGCTTCGGAGGGGGCGGACTCGACTACGAGCAGTACTTC. Its protein product is CASSFGGGGLDYEQYF.

The J gene is TRBJ2-1, the V gene TRBV15; no definite D call. Germline V CDR1 and CDR2: LNHNV, YYDKDF (reference sequence). This CDR3 is built from 11 residues. Between the trimmed V and J ends, which lost 5 bases and 5 bases, there was a span of 4 bases. CDR3 region: CATSLDNEQFF. The CDR3 DNA follows: TGTGCCACCAGCTTAGACAATGAGCAGTTCTTC.

In its sample, this clone was seen many times. The CDR3: CASSLNRASGSQHF. The CDR3 DNA follows: TGTGCCAGCAGTTTGAACAGGGCGTCCGGGTCCCAGCATTTT. The chain couples TRBV2 to TRBJ1-5; the D gene is possibly TRBD1 (6 bases). Deletions cut 5 bases from V and 11 bases from J, with 19 bases between. The germline CDR1 and CDR2 sequences are SNHLY and FYNNEI. CDR3 length: 14 residues.

The rearrangement links TRBV4-2 to TRBJ2-3; D is unresolved. This CDR3 region has 12 residues. Germline V lookup: CDR1 LGHNA, CDR2 YNFKEQ. Trimming pared 0 bases from V and 6 bases from J, leaving 4 bases between. The CDR3 DNA follows: TGTGCCAGCAGCCAAGAATCGGATACGCAGTATTTT. Residues: CASSQESDTQYF.

V is TRBV6-1 and J is TRBJ1-2; D is ambiguous. CDR3 size: 13 residues. V gave up 2 bases and J gave up 3 bases, with 7 bases separating them. The germline gives CDR1 MNHNS, CDR2 SASEGT. For the CDR3, the DNA is TGTGCCAGCAGTGAACTCTATGACTATGGCTACACCTTC. Encoded protein: CASSELYDYGYTF.

In its sample, this clone was seen once. The chain is built from TRBV12-3 or TRBV12-4 and TRBJ1-4, with D perhaps matching TRBD1 (6 bases). The V gene lost 6 bases and the J gene lost 8 bases, with 7 bases spanning the gap. The CDR3 spans 11 residues. CDR3 amino acids: CASRGAEKLFF. CDR3 sequence (DNA): TGTGCCAGCAGGGGGGCCGAAAAACTGTTTTTT.

CDR3 sequence reads: CASSYGDTQYF. Written as DNA, the CDR3 is TGTGCCAGCAGTTACGGGGATACGCAGTATTTT. This chain links TRBV12-3 or TRBV12-4 with TRBJ2-3; D is ambiguous. The CDR3 spans 11 residues. V was shortened by 4 bases and J by 6 bases, with 5 bases between the two germline ends.

The chain links TRBV2 to TRBJ1-1; 7 bases line up with TRBD1. Germline values: CDR1 SNHLY, CDR2 FYNNEI. J gave up 11 bases and V 5 bases, and 8 bases lay outside the gene matches. This CDR3 has 12 amino acids. This chain's CDR3 is CASSNRGIKAFF. CDR3 in DNA: TGTGCCAGCAGTAACAGGGGAATAAAGGCTTTCTTT.